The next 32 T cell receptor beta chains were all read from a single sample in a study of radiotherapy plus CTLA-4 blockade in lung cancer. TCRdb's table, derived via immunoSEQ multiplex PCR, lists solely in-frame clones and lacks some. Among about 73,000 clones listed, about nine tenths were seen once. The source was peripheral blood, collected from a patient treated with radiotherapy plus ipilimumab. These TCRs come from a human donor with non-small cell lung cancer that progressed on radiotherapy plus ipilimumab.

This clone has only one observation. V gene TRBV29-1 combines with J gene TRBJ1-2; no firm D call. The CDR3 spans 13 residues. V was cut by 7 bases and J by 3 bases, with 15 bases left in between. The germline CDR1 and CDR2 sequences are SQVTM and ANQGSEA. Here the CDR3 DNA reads TGCAGCGCCCCGACACAGAACGACTATGGCTACACCTTC. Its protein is CSAPTQNDYGYTF.

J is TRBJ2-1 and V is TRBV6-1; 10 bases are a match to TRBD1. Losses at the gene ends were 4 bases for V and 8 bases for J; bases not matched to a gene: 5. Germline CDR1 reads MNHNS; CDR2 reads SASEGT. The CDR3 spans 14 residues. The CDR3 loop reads CASSARDRGYEQFF. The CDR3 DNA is TGTGCCAGCAGTGCTAGGGACAGGGGATATGAGCAGTTCTTC.

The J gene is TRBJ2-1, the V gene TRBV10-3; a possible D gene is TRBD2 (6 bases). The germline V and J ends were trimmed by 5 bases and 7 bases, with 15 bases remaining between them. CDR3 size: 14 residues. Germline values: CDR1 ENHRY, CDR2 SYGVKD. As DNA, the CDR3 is TGTGCCATCAGTTCCGGGACTTTAGATAATGAGCAGTTCTTC. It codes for CAISSGTLDNEQFF.

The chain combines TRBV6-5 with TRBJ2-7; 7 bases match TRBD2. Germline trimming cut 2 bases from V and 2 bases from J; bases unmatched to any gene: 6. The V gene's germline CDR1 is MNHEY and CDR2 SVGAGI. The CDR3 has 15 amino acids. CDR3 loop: CASSYGLAVTYEQYF. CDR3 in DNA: TGTGCCAGCAGTTACGGGCTAGCGGTAACCTACGAGCAGTACTTC.

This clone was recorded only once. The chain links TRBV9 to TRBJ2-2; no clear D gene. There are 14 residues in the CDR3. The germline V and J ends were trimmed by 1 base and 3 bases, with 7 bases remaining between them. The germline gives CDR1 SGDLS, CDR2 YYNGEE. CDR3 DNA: TGTGCCAGCAGCGTACTTGACTACACCGGGGAGCTGTTTTTT. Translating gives CASSVLDYTGELFF. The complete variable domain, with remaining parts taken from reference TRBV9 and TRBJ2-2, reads DSGVTQTPKHLITATGQRVTLRCSPRSGDLSVYWYQQSLDQGLQFLIQYYNGEERAKGNILERFSAQQFPDLHSELNLSSLELGDSALYFCASSVLDYTGELFFGEGSRLTVL.

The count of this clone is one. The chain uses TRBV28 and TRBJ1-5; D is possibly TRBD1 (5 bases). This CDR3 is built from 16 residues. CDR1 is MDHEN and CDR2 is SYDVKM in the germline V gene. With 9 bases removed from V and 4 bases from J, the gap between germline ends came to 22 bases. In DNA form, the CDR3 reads TGTGCCAGTAGTACTTCTTCCGGGACGTGGAATCAGCCCCAGCATTTT. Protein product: CASSTSSGTWNQPQHF.

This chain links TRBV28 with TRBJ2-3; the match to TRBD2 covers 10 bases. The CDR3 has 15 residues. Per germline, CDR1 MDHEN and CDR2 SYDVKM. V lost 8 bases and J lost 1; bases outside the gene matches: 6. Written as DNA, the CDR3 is TGTGCCAGCGGACCCCTAGCGGGAGGCACAGATACGCAGTATTTT. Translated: CASGPLAGGTDTQYF.

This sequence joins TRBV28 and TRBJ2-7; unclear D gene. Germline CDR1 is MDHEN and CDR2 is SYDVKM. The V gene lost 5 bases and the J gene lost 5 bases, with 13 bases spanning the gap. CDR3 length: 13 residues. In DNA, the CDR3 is TGTGCCAGCAGTAGGAGTTTCCTAGACGAGCAGTACGTC. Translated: CASSRSFLDEQYV.

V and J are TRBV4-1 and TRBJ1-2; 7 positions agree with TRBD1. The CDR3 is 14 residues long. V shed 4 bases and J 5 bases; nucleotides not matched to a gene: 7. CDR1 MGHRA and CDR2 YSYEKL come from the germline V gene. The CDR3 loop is CASSPLGQPYGYTF. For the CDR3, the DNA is TGCGCCAGCAGCCCATTGGGACAGCCATATGGCTACACCTTC.

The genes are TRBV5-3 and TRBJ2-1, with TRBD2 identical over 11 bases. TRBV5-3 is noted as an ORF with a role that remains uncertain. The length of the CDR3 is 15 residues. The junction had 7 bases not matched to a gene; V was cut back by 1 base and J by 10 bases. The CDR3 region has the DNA TGTGCCAGAAGCTTGTGGCTAGCGGGAGGATCAGAGCAGTTCTTC. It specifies CARSLWLAGGSEQFF.

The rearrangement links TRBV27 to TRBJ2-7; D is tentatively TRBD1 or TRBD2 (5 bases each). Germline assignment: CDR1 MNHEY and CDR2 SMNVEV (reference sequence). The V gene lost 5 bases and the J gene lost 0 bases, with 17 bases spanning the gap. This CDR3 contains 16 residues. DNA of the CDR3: TGTGCCAGCAGTCCATCAATCGGGGACGGCTCCTACGAGCAGTACTTC. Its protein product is CASSPSIGDGSYEQYF.

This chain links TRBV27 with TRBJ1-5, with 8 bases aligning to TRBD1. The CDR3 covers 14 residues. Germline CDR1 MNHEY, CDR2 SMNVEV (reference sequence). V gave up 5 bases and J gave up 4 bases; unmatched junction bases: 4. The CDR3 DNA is TGTGCCAGCAGTCCTTACAGGGGGAATCAGCCCCAGCATTTT. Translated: CASSPYRGNQPQHF.

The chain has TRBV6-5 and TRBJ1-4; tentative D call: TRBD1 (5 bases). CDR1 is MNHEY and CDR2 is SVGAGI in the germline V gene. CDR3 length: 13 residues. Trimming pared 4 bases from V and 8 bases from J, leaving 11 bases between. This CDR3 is CASSSGGGEKLFF. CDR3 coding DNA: TGTGCCAGCAGTTCTGGGGGTGGGGAAAAACTGTTTTTT.

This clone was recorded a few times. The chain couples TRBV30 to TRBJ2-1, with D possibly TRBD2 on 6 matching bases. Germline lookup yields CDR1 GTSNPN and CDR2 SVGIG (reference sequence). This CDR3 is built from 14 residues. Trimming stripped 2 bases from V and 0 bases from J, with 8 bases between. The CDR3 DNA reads TGTGCCTGGAGTTCGGGAGTCTCCTACAATGAGCAGTTCTTC. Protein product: CAWSSGVSYNEQFF.

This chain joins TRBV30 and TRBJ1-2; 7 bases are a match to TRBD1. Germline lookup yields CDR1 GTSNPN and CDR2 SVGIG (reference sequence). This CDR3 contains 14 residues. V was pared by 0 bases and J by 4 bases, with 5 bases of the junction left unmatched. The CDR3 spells CAWSVAGGTYGYTF. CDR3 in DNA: TGTGCCTGGAGTGTGGCAGGGGGTACCTATGGCTACACCTTC.

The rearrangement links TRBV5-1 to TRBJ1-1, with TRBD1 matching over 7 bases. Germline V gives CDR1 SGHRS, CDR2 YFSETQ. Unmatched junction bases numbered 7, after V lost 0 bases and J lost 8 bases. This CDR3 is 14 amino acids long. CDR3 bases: TGCGCCAGCAGCTTGGTACAGGGGACCCCCGAAGCTTTCTTT. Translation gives CASSLVQGTPEAFF.

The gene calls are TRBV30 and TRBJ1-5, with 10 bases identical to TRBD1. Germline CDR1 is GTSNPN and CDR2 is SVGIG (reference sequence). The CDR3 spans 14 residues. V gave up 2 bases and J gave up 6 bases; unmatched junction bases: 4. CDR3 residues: CAWSPDRGPQPQHF. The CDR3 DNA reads TGTGCCTGGAGTCCAGACAGGGGGCCTCAGCCCCAGCATTTT.

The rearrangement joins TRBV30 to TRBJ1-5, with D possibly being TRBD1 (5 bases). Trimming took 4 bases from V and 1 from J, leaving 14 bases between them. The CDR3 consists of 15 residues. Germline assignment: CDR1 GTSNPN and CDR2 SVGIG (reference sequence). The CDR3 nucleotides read TGTGCCTGGAAGCCCCAGGGCGGCAGCAATCAGCCCCAGCATTTT. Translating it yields CAWKPQGGSNQPQHF.

The CDR3 region is CSETSGSFGEQFF. For the CDR3, the DNA is TGCAGCGAAACTAGCGGGAGTTTTGGGGAGCAGTTCTTC. The chain combines TRBV29-1 with TRBJ2-1; 11 nucleotides agree with TRBD2. The V and J ends lost 7 bases and 10 bases, in that order; junction bases with no gene match: 9. CDR1 and CDR2 (germline): SQVTM, ANQGSEA. The CDR3 spans 13 residues.

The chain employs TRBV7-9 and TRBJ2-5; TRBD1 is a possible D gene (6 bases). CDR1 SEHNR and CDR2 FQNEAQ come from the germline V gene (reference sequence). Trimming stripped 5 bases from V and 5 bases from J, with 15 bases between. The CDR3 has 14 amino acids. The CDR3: CASSRGGVGETQYF. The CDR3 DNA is TGTGCCAGCAGCCGAGGGGGAGTGGGGGAGACCCAGTACTTC.

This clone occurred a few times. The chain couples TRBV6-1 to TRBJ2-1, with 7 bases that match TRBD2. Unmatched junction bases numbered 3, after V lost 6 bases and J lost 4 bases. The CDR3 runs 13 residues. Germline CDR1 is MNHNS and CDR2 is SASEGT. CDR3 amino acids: CASSEGGYNEQFF. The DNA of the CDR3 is TGTGCCAGCAGCGAGGGAGGGTACAATGAGCAGTTCTTC.

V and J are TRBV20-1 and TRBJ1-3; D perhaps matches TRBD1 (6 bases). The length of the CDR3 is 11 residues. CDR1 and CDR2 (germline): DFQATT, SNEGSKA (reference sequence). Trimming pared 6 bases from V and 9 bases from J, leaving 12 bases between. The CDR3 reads CSAPAGATIYF. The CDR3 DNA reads TGCAGTGCGCCCGCGGGGGCCACCATATATTTT.

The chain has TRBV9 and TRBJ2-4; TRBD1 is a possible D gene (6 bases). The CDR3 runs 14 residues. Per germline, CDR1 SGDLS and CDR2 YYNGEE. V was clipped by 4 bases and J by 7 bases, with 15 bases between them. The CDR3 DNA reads TGTGCCAGCAGCAGCAGCGACAGGTGGAACATTCAGTACTTC. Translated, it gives CASSSSDRWNIQYF.

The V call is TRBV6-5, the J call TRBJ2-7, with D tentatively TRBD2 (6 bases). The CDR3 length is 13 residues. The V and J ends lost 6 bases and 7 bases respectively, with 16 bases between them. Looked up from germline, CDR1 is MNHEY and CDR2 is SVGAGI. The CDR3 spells CASSLLAPSEQYV. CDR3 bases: TGTGCCAGCAGCCTACTAGCACCTAGTGAGCAGTACGTC.

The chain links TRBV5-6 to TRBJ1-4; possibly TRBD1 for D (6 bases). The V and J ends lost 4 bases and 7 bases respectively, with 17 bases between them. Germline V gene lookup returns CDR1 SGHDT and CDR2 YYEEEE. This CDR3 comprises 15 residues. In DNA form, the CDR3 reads TGTGCCAGCAGCGCCGGGACAACCAGGGGTGAAAAACTGTTTTTT. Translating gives CASSAGTTRGEKLFF.

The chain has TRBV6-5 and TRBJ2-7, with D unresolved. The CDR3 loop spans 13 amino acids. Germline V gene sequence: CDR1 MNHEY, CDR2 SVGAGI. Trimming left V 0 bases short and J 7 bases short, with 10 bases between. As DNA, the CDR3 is TGTGCCAGCAGTTACTCGAGTTGGCGGGAGCAGTACTTC. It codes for CASSYSSWREQYF.

CDR3 protein: CASRRTSGSHEQYF. The DNA of the CDR3 is TGTGCCAGCAGACGGACTAGCGGGAGTCACGAGCAGTACTTC. The rearrangement joins TRBV6-5 to TRBJ2-7; 13 bases match TRBD2. Germline-derived CDR1 and CDR2 are MNHEY and SVGAGI. V trimming: 6 bases; J trimming: 5 bases; junction bases outside the gene matches: 4. CDR3 length equals 14 residues.

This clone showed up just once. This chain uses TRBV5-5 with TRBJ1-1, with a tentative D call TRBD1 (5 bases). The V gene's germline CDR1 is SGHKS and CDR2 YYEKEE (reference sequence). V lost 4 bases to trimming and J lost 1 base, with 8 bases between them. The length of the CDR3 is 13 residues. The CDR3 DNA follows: TGTGCCAGCAGCCGCCAGGGGAACACTGAAGCTTTCTTT. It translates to CASSRQGNTEAFF.

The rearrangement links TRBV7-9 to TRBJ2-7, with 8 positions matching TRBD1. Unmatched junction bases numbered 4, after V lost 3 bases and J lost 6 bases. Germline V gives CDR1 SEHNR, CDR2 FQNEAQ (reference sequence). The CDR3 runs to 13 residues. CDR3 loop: CASSFADRGEQYV. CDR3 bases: TGTGCCAGCAGCTTCGCTGACAGGGGCGAGCAGTACGTC.

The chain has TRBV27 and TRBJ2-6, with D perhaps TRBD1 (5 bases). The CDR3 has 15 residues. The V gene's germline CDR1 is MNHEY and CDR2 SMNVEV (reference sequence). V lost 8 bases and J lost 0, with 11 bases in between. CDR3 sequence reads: CASSTGRSGANVLTF. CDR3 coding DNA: TGTGCCAGCTCCACAGGCCGCTCTGGGGCCAACGTCCTGACTTTC.

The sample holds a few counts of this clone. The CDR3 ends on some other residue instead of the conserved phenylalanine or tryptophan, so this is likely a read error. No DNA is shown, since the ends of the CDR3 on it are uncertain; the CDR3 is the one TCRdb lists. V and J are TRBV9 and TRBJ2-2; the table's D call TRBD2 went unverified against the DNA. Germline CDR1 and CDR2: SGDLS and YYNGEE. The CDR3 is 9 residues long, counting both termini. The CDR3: CASSPSRLS.

The chain's CDR3 is CATRDLSGNTIYF. In nucleotides, the CDR3 is TGTGCCACTAGGGACTTATCCGGAAACACCATATATTTT. This rearrangement joins TRBV19 to TRBJ1-3; D is perhaps TRBD1 (5 bases). Trimming took off 10 bases at V and 4 bases at J, with 14 bases between the two ends. The CDR3 runs to 13 residues. Per the germline V gene, CDR1 is LNHDA and CDR2 is SQIVND (reference sequence). The whole variable domain, remainder taken from reference TRBV19 and TRBJ1-3, is DGGITQSPKYLFRKEGQNVTLSCEQNLNHDAMYWYRQDPGQGLRLIYYSQIVNDFQKGDIAEGYSVSREKKESFPLTVTSAQKNPTAFYLCATRDLSGNTIYFGEGSWLTVV.